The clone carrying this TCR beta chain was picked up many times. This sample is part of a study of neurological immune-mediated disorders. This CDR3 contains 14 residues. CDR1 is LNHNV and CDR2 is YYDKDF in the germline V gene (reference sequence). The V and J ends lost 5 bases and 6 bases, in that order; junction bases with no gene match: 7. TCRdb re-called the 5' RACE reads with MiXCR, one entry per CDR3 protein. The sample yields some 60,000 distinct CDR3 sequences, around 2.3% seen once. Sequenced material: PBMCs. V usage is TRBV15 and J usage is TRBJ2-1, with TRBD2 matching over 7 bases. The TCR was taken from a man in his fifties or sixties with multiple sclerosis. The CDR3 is CATSRRGVLNEQFF. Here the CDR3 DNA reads TGTGCCACCAGCCGCCGGGGGGTCCTCAATGAGCAGTTCTTC.